This passage covers 3 T cell receptor beta chains from one sample sequenced in a study of blood T cells in healthy people across ages. Combining a sample-barcoded 5' primer with a J-beta primer mix, a second PCR ran for about 7 to 12 cycles. TCRdb processed the 5' RACE reads anew with MiXCR; each CDR3 protein has one entry. The table lists about 1.4 million distinct CDR3 sequences, roughly 59% of them singletons. The sequenced sample consisted of blood. All receptors come from a man between 18 and 29 years old in good health.

This chain uses TRBV11-2 with TRBJ2-1; D is uncertain. The CDR3 sequence is 17 residues long. V was pared by 0 bases and J by 6 bases, with 18 bases between. Germline V gene data show CDR1 as SGHAT and CDR2 as FQNNGV. CDR3 protein: CASSLDPASLGSNEQFF. The CDR3 region has the DNA TGTGCCAGCAGCTTAGACCCTGCCTCCCTAGGGTCCAATGAGCAGTTCTTC.

A few counts support this clonotype. This chain joins TRBV6-5 and TRBJ2-7, with 8 positions matching TRBD2. The CDR3 has 18 residues. CDR1 and CDR2 from the germline V gene are MNHEY and SVGAGI. Trimming at V came to 4 bases and at J to 0 bases, leaving 14 bases not matched to a gene. CDR3 sequence: CASSSGSAVAGISYEQYF. CDR3 sequence (DNA): TGTGCCAGCAGTTCCGGGTCGGCGGTAGCGGGAATCTCCTACGAGCAGTACTTC.

The chain links TRBV20-1 to TRBJ1-5, with no clear D. Looked up from germline, CDR1 is DFQATT and CDR2 is SNEGSKA (reference sequence). The CDR3 is made up of 15 amino acids. V lost 0 bases, J lost 7 bases, and 16 bases lay in between. The CDR3 region is CSARDTRGVGQPQHF. DNA for the CDR3: TGCAGTGCTAGAGATACCCGGGGTGTAGGACAGCCCCAGCATTTT.